A selection of T cell receptor beta chains follows, all from one sample in a study of T-cell memory formation after mild COVID-19. TCRdb used MiXCR to reprocess the 5' RACE reads, holding one entry per CDR3 protein. The repertoire holds 150,000 or so distinct CDR3 sequences, with about 15% as singletons. The sequencing sample was made of PBMCs or a T cell subset sorted from them (not recorded which). The receptors derive from an adult woman who had mild COVID-19 (a few samples of this study predate the infection). Cell type and time point are not known. Both conserved end residues are part of each CDR3. A D gene is named only where the DNA matches it firmly. Clone size is given for some rows only: seen once, a few or many times, or a class if the clone is expanded.

>TRBV6-5|TRBJ2-1|-|-
TGTGCCAGCACCGGAACTCTGAGCCCTGACAATGAGCAGTTCTTC
CASTGTLSPDNEQFF
>TRBV10-3|TRBJ1-5|TRBD1|-
TGTGCCATCAGTGAGTCAAGGGGACAGGGGTTCTTTTGCAATCAGCCCCAGCATTTT
CAISESRGQGFFCNQPQHF
>TRBV12-3/TRBV12-4|TRBJ2-1|TRBD2|few
TGTGCCAGCTCCCTGGGGGGGATTGAGCAGTTCTTC
CASSLGGIEQFF
>TRBV6-5|TRBJ1-2|-|few
TGTGCCAGCAGTTACGGGGCCGGTAACTATGGCTACACCTTC
CASSYGAGNYGYTF
>TRBV5-6|TRBJ2-5|-|few
TGTGCCAGCAGCATCCCCACAGAGACCCAGTACTTC
CASSIPTETQYF
>TRBV4-2|TRBJ1-2|-|once
TGTGCCAGCAGCCAAGAGGAGGGACCATATGGCTACACCTTC
CASSQEEGPYGYTF
>TRBV12-3/TRBV12-4|TRBJ2-5|-|few
TGTGCCAGCAGTTTTTGGGGCGGCGAGACCCAGTACTTC
CASSFWGGETQYF
>TRBV2|TRBJ2-5|TRBD2|-
TGTGCCAGCAGTTCTGCGGGAGGGAGTCGGCAAGAGACCCAGTACTTC
CASSSAGGSRQETQYF
>TRBV4-1|TRBJ2-1|TRBD2|few
TGCGCCAGCAGCCGGGGAGCGGGGAGCTCCTACAATGAGCAGTTCTTC
CASSRGAGSSYNEQFF
>TRBV29-1|TRBJ1-4|TRBD1|few
TGCAGCGTTGAAGTAGGGGACAGGGTGGGAAAACTGTTTTTT
CSVEVGDRVGKLFF
>TRBV7-9|TRBJ2-1|-|-
TGTGCCAGCAGCTTACAGGAAGGGAGTACTAAGCACAATGAGCAGTTCTTC
CASSLQEGSTKHNEQFF
>TRBV29-1|TRBJ2-2|-|-
TGCAGCGTTGTAGCGACACTAGACACCGGGGAGCTGTTTTTT
CSVVATLDTGELFF
>TRBV11-2|TRBJ2-1|-|many
TGTGCCAGCAGCCAAGTGGGGGGATTCGTCGATGAGCAGTTCTTC
CASSQVGGFVDEQFF
>TRBV4-3|TRBJ2-1|-|many
TGCGCCAGCAGCCAAGATACGGCCGTAGACAATGAGCAGTTCTTC
CASSQDTAVDNEQFF
>TRBV5-1|TRBJ1-2|TRBD1|few
TGCGCCAGCAGCACCACATCGCGGGACAGGCACACCTTC
CASSTTSRDRHTF
>TRBV4-1|TRBJ2-2|-|-
TGCGCCAGCAGCTTCAAATCAGGGGAGAACACCGGGGAGCTGTTTTTT
CASSFKSGENTGELFF
>TRBV27|TRBJ2-2|-|few
TGTGCCAGCAGGCCGGTTTGGGGAAGGGGCACCGGGGAGCTGTTTTTT
CASRPVWGRGTGELFF
>TRBV5-1|TRBJ2-7|TRBD1|few
TGCGCCAGCAGCGTAGGACAGGGGGCGGACGAGCAGTACTTC
CASSVGQGADEQYF
>TRBV20-1|TRBJ2-7|TRBD2|few
TGCAGTGCTAGACCCCCAGAGATGCGGGGGGGACCCTACGAGCAGTACTTC
CSARPPEMRGGPYEQYF
>TRBV20-1|TRBJ1-5|TRBD1|-
TGCAGTGCTAGAAGCAGGGGGCATAGCAATCAGCCCCAGCATTTT
CSARSRGHSNQPQHF
>TRBV24-1|TRBJ2-7|TRBD1|-
TGTGCCACCAGTGATGAGGACAGGGACGAGCAGTACTTC
CATSDEDRDEQYF
>TRBV12-3/TRBV12-4|TRBJ2-4|-|-
TGTGCCAGCAGTCCACTGGGAGCCAAAAACATTCAGTACTTC
CASSPLGAKNIQYF
>TRBV12-3/TRBV12-4|TRBJ1-1|-|few
TGTGCCAGCAATCCCGGTAATTATTGGGGGCGGAATGAAGCTTTCTTT
CASNPGNYWGRNEAFF
>TRBV7-8|TRBJ2-5|TRBD1|-
TGTGCCAGCAGCTCCCAATTGGAGGGACAGGGGTGGCAAGAGACCCAGTACTTC
CASSSQLEGQGWQETQYF
>TRBV20-1|TRBJ2-2|TRBD2|few
TGCAGTGCTAGAAAGGCTAGCGGGGGGGCCGACACCGGGGAGCTGTTTTTT
CSARKASGGADTGELFF
>TRBV10-3|TRBJ2-5|-|few
TGTGCCATCAGTGGGGCGGCAGGGCGAGAGACCCAGTACTTC
CAISGAAGRETQYF
>TRBV20-1|TRBJ2-3|TRBD2|few
TGCAGTGCTAGAACTAGCGGGGGGAGGGCAGATACGCAGTATTTT
CSARTSGGRADTQYF
>TRBV10-2|TRBJ2-1|-|-
TGCGCCAGCAGTGAGTCGGGCGGGGATGAGCAGTTCTTC
CASSESGGDEQFF
>TRBV5-1|TRBJ1-4|TRBD1|few
TGCGCCAGCAGCTTGGACGGACAGGGGAATGAAAAACTGTTTTTT
CASSLDGQGNEKLFF
>TRBV7-2|TRBJ2-7|-|many
TGTGCCAGCAGCTTAGTGGGGGAGCAGTACTTC
CASSLVGEQYF
>TRBV4-1|TRBJ1-6|TRBD1|-
TGCGCCAGCAGCCAGGGGACAGGAAGCCTTCATAATTCACCCCTCCACTTT
CASSQGTGSLHNSPLHF
>TRBV12-3/TRBV12-4|TRBJ1-1|-|-
TGTGCCTCCGGCAAGGACGGGGGCCTGAACACTGAAGCTTTCTTT
CASGKDGGLNTEAFF
>TRBV5-1|TRBJ2-1|TRBD2|many
TGCGCCAGCAGCTCACCTAGCGGGACCGTCGAAGGGGGCTCAATTGATAGTGAGCAGTTCTTC
CASSSPSGTVEGGSIDSEQFF
>TRBV10-3|TRBJ2-1|TRBD1|few
TGTGCCATAGCGGGACAGGGGTACAATGAGCAGTTCTTC
CAIAGQGYNEQFF
>TRBV9|TRBJ1-3|-|-
TGTGCCAGCAGCGTAGAAGACTCTGGAAACACCATATATTTT
CASSVEDSGNTIYF
>TRBV5-1|TRBJ2-3|TRBD2|-
TGCGCCAGCAGCCGCGAAACAGCGGGGATGAGCACAGATACGCAGTATTTT
CASSRETAGMSTDTQYF
>TRBV9|TRBJ2-7|-|-
TGTGCCAGCAGCGTAGAAGACCTTAGCTACGAGCAGTACTTC
CASSVEDLSYEQYF
>TRBV9|TRBJ2-1|-|few
TGTGCCAGCAAGGGGGACTACAATGAGCAGTTCTTC
CASKGDYNEQFF
>TRBV12-3/TRBV12-4|TRBJ2-1|TRBD2|-
TGTGCCAGCAGCTTTTCCGTCCTCCGCGCCGGGACTAGCGGGAGAGTGGGCTCCTACAATGAGCAGTTCTTC
CASSFSVLRAGTSGRVGSYNEQFF
>TRBV5-4|TRBJ2-3|TRBD2|-
TGTGCCAGCAGCCCTTTGAGCGGGAGAACAGATACGCAGTATTTT
CASSPLSGRTDTQYF
>TRBV6-4|TRBJ2-7|-|-
TGTGCCCCGGAACGGGGGATCACCTACGAGCAGTACTTC
CAPERGITYEQYF
>TRBV10-3|TRBJ2-7|-|many
TGTGCCATCAGTGAGTGGTGGGACCAGGTGGGCTCCTACGAGCAGTACTTC
CAISEWWDQVGSYEQYF
>TRBV4-2|TRBJ2-1|-|few
TGTGCCAGCAGCTCTCAATGGGACTTGCTCTACAATGAGCAGTTCTTC
CASSSQWDLLYNEQFF
>TRBV11-2|TRBJ2-1|TRBD2|few
TGTGCCAGCAGCTTAGTTACTAGCGGGCGGAAGCAGTTCTTC
CASSLVTSGRKQFF
>TRBV10-3|TRBJ2-2|TRBD2|-
TGTGCCATCAGCGGGACTACCTCGACCGGGGAGCTGTTTTTT
CAISGTTSTGELFF
>TRBV10-3|TRBJ2-5|TRBD2|-
TGTGCCACCAAGGGCGGGGGACAAGAGACCCAGTACTTC
CATKGGGQETQYF
>TRBV11-2|TRBJ2-3|-|few
TGTGCCAGCAGCTCCCCTAGGGAGATTACAGATACGCAGTATTTT
CASSSPREITDTQYF
>TRBV9|TRBJ1-2|TRBD1|few
TGTGCCAGCAGCGAGGCGGACAGGATCTACTATGGCTACACCTTC
CASSEADRIYYGYTF
>TRBV4-1|TRBJ2-6|-|-
TGCGCCAGCAGCCAAGGAGCCGCCAGGGATGGGGCCAACGTCCTGACTTTC
CASSQGAARDGANVLTF
>TRBV29-1|TRBJ2-1|TRBD1|few
TGCAGCGTCGAAACCGGGACAGTTTCAGTCAATGAGCAGTTCTTC
CSVETGTVSVNEQFF
>TRBV7-7|TRBJ2-1|-|-
TGTGCCAGCAGCTTAGCCGTGACAGCCTACAATGAGCAGTTCTTC
CASSLAVTAYNEQFF
>TRBV24-1|TRBJ1-2|TRBD1|few
TGTGCCACCGCGAGGACAGGGACTCATGGCTACACCTTC
CATARTGTHGYTF
>TRBV24-1|TRBJ2-1|-|many
TGTGCCACCGGTACAGACCCCAGGGGGGATGAGCAGTTCTTC
CATGTDPRGDEQFF
>TRBV20-1|TRBJ2-7|-|-
TGCAGTGCCGGACCGGGACCAAGGGGATACTCCTACGAGCAGTACTTC
CSAGPGPRGYSYEQYF
>TRBV29-1|TRBJ2-7|TRBD2|many
TGCAGCGTCGCCCGGCCGGGACTAGCGGTGAGCGAGCAGTACTTC
CSVARPGLAVSEQYF
>TRBV7-9|TRBJ1-2|-|many
TGTGCCAGCAGCTTCGGGAGGACTCCCTACACCTTC
CASSFGRTPYTF
>TRBV4-3|TRBJ2-3|-|few
TGCGCCAGCAGCCAAGATGGGGGAGATACGCAGTATTTT
CASSQDGGDTQYF
>TRBV5-4|TRBJ2-7|-|few
TGTGCCAGCAGCTTGGGGGGACTGGCACCCTACGAGCAGTACTTC
CASSLGGLAPYEQYF
>TRBV7-6|TRBJ2-7|-|-
TGTGCCAGCAGCTTAGCGAGTCAAAGCTACGAGCAGTACTTC
CASSLASQSYEQYF
>TRBV29-1|TRBJ1-1|-|few
TGCAGCGTTGGGGGGGAAGTGAACACTGAAGCTTTCTTT
CSVGGEVNTEAFF